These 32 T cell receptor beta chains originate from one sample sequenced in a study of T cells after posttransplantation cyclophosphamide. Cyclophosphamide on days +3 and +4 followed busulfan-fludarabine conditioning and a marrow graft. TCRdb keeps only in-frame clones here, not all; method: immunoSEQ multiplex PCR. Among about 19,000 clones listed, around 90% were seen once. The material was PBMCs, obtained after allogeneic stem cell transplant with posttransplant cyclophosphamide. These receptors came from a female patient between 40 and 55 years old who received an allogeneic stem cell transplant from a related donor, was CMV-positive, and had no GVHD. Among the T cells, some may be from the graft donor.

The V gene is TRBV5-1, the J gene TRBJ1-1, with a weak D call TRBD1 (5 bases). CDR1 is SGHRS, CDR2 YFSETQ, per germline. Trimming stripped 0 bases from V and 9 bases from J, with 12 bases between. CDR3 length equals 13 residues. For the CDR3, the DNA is TGCGCCAGCAGCTTGGACGACAGTCGGAAAGCTTTCTTT. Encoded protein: CASSLDDSRKAFF.

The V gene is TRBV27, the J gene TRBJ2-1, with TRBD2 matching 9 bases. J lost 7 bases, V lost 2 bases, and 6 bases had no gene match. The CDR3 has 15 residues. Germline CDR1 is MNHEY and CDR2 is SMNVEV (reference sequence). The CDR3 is CASSLGLASRNEQFF. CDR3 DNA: TGTGCCAGCAGTTTAGGACTAGCGAGCCGGAATGAGCAGTTCTTC.

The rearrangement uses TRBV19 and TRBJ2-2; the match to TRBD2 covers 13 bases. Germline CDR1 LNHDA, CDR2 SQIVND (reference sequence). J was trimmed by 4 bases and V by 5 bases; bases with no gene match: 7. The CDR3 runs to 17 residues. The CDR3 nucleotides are TGTGCCAGTAGTCGGACTAGCGGGAGTCAGGGCACCGGGGAGCTGTTTTTT. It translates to CASSRTSGSQGTGELFF.

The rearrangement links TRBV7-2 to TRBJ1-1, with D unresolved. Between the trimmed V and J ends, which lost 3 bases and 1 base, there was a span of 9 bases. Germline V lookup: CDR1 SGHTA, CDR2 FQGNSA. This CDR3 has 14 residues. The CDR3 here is CASSFSTPNTEAFF. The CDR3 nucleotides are TGTGCCAGCAGCTTCTCGACACCGAACACTGAAGCTTTCTTT.

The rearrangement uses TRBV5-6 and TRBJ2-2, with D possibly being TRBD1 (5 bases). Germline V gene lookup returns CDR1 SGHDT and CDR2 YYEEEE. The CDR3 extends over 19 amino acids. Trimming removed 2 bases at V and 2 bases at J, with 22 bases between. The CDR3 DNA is TGTGCCAGCAGCTTCCCGACAGTGCTCCTTGGCAGAAACACCGGGGAGCTGTTTTTT. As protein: CASSFPTVLLGRNTGELFF.

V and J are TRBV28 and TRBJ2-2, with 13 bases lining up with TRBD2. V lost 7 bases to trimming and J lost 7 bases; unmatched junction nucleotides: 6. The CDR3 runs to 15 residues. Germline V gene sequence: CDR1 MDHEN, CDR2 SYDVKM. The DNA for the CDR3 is TGTGCCAGCACCGGACTAGCGGGAGCACACGGGGAGCTGTTTTTT. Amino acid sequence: CASTGLAGAHGELFF.

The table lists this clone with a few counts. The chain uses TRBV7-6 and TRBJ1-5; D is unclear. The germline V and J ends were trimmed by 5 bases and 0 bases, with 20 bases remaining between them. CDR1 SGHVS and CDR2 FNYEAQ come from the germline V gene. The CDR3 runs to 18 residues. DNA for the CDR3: TGTGCCAGCAGCCCTGGCGAGGGCTGGATATATAGCAATCAGCCCCAGCATTTT. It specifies CASSPGEGWIYSNQPQHF.

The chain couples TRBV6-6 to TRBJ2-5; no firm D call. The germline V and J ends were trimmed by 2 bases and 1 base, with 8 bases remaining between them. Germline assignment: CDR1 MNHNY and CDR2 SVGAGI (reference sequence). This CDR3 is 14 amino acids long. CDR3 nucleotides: TGTGCCAGCAGTTACGGGCTACTCCAAGAGACCCAGTACTTC. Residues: CASSYGLLQETQYF.

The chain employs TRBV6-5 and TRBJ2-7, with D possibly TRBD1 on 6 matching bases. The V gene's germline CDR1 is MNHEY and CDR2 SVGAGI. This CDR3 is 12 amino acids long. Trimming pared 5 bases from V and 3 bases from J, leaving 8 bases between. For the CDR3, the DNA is TGTGCCAGCAGTCGGGACAACTACGAGCAGTACTTC. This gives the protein CASSRDNYEQYF.

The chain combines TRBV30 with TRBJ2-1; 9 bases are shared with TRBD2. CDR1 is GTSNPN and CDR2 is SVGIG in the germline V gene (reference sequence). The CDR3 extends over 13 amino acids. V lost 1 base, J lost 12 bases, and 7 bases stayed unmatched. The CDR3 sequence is CAWSGGGRAAQFF. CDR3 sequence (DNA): TGTGCCTGGAGTGGGGGCGGGAGGGCCGCGCAGTTCTTC.

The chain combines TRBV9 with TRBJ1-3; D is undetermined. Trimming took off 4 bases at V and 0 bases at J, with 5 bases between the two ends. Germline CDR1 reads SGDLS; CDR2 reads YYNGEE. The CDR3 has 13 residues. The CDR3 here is CASSRGSGNTIYF. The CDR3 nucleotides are TGTGCCAGCAGCCGGGGCTCTGGAAACACCATATATTTT.

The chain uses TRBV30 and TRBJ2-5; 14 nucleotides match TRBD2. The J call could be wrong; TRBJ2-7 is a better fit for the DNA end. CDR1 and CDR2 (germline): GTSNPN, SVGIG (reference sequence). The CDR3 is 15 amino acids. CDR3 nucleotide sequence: TGTGCCTGGAATGGACTAGCGGGAGGCTCCTACGAGCAGTACTTC. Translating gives CAWNGLAGGSYEQYF.

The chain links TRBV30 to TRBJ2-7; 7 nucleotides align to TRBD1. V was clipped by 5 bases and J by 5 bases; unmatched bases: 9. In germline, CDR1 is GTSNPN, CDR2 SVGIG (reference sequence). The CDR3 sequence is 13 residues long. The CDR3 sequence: CAWGKGARDEQYF. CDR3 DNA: TGTGCCTGGGGTAAGGGGGCAAGGGACGAGCAGTACTTC.

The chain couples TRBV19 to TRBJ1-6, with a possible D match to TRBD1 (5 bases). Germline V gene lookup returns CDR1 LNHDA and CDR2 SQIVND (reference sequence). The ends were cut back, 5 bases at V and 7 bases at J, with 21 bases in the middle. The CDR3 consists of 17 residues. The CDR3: CASSSRTGNAPNSPLHF. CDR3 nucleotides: TGTGCCAGTAGTTCCCGCACAGGAAACGCCCCGAATTCACCCCTCCACTTT.

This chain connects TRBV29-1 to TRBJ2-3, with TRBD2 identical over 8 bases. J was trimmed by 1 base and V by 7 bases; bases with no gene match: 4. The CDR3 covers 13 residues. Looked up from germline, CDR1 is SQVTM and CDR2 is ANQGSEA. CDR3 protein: CSATSGRTDTQYF. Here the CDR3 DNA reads TGCAGCGCTACTAGCGGTCGCACAGATACGCAGTATTTT.

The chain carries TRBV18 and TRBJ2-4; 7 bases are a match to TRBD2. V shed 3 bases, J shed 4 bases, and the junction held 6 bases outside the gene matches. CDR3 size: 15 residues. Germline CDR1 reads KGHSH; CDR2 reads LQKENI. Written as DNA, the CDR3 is TGTGCCAGCTCACCTACAGCGGGGCCTAAAAACATTCAGTACTTC. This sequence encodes CASSPTAGPKNIQYF.

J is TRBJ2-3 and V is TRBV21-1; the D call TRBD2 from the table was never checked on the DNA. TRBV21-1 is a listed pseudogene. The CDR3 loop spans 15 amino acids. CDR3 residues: CASSKGGTSGEKQYF. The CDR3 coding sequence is TGTGCCAGCAGCAAAGGGGGGACTAGCGGGGAGAAGCAGTATTTT.

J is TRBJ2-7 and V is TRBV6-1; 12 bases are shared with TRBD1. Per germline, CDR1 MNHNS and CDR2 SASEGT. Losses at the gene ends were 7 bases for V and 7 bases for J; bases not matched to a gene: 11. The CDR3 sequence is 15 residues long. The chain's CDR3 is CASTSGGTGGREQYF. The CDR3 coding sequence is TGTGCCAGCACCAGCGGGGGGACAGGGGGCCGTGAGCAGTACTTC.

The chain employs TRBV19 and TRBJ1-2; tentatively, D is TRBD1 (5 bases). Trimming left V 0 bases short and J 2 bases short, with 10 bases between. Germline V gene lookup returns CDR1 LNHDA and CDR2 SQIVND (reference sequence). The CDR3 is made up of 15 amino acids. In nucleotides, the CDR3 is TGTGCCAGTAGTATAGATGTCGGGGGGAACTATGGCTACACCTTC. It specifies CASSIDVGGNYGYTF.

The chain's CDR3 is CASSLDWDTTYGYTF. In DNA, the CDR3 is TGTGCCAGCAGCTTAGATTGGGACACCACCTATGGCTACACCTTC. The chain recombines TRBV11-2 with TRBJ1-2, with D possibly TRBD1 on 6 matching bases. The CDR3 covers 15 residues. Germline V gene sequence: CDR1 SGHAT, CDR2 FQNNGV. V lost 0 bases to trimming and J lost 4 bases, with 12 bases between them.

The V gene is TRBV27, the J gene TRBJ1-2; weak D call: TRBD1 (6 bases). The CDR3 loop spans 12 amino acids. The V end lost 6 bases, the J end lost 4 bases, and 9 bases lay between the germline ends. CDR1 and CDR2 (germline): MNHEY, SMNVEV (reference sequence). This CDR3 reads CASRDSIYGYTF. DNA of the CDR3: TGTGCCAGCAGGGACAGTATCTATGGCTACACCTTC.

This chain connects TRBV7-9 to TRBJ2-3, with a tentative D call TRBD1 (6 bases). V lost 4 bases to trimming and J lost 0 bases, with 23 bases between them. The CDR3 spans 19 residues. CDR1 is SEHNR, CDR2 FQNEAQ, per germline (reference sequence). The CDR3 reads CASSSTRVLGHFSTDTQYF. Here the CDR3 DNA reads TGTGCCAGCAGCTCGACCCGAGTCTTGGGACACTTTAGCACAGATACGCAGTATTTT.

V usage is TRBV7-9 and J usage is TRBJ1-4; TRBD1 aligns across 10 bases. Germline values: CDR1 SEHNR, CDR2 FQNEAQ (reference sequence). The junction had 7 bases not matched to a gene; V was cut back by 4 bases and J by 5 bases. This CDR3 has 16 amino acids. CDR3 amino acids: CASSSSGQGENEKLFF. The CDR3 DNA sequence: TGTGCCAGCAGCTCAAGCGGACAGGGGGAGAATGAAAAACTGTTTTTT.

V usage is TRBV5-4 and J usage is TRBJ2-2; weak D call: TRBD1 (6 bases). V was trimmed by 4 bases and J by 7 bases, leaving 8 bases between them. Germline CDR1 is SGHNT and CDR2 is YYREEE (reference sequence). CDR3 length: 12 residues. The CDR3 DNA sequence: TGTGCCAGCAGCCTGACAGGCGGGGAGCTGTTTTTT. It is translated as CASSLTGGELFF.

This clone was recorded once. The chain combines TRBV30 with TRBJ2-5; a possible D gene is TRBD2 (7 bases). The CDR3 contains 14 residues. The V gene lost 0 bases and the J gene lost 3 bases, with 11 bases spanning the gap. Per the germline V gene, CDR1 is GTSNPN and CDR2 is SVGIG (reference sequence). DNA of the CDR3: TGTGCCTGGAGTGTAAGGGGGGGGGAAGAGACCCAGTACTTC. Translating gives CAWSVRGGEETQYF.

The chain's CDR3 is CASSPGGEPSTDTQYF. CDR3 in DNA: TGTGCCAGCTCACCAGGAGGAGAACCTAGCACAGATACGCAGTATTTT. The chain links TRBV18 to TRBJ2-3, with a possible D match to TRBD2 (5 bases). The CDR3 spans 16 residues. The germline V and J ends were trimmed by 2 bases and 0 bases, with 12 bases remaining between them. Per the germline V gene, CDR1 is KGHSH and CDR2 is LQKENI.

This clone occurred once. The CDR3 region is CASSQDILAVNEQFF. For the CDR3, the DNA is TGTGCCAGCAGCCAAGATATACTAGCGGTCAATGAGCAGTTCTTC. The J gene is TRBJ2-1, the V gene TRBV4-2; 8 bases align to TRBD2. There are 15 residues in the CDR3. Germline V gives CDR1 LGHNA, CDR2 YNFKEQ. The trim removed 0 bases at V and 6 bases at J, leaving 4 bases unmatched.

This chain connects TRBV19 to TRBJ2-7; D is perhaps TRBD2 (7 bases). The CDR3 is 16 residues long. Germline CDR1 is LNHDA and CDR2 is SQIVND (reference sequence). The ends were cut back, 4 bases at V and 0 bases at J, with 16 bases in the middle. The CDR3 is CASSRGGGLRSYEQYF. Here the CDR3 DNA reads TGTGCCAGTAGTAGAGGGGGGGGTCTTCGCTCCTACGAGCAGTACTTC.

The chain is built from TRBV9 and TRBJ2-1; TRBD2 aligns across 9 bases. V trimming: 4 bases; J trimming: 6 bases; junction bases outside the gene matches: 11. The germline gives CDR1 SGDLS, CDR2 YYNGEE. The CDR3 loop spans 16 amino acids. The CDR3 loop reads CASSFGLAGRFNEQFF. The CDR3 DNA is TGTGCCAGCAGCTTTGGGCTAGCGGGGCGTTTCAATGAGCAGTTCTTC.

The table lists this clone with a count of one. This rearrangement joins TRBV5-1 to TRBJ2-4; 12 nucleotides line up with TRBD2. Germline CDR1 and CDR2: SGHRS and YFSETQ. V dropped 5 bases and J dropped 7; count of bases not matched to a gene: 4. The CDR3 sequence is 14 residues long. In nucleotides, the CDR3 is TGCGCCAGCAGTCCCCTAGCGGGGGGGAACATTCAGTACTTC. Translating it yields CASSPLAGGNIQYF. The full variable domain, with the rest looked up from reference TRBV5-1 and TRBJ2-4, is KAGVTQTPRYLIKTRGQQVTLSCSPISGHRSVSWYQQTPGQGLQFLFEYFSETQRNKGNFPGRFSGRQFSNSRSEMNVSTLELGDSALYLCASSPLAGGNIQYFGAGTRLSVL.

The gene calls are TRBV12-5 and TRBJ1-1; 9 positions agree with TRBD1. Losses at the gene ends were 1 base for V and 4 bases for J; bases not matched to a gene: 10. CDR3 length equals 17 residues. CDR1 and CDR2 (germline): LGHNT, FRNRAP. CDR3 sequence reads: CASGLAQEDRGSTEAFF. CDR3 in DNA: TGTGCTAGTGGTTTGGCACAGGAGGACAGGGGTTCCACTGAAGCTTTCTTT.

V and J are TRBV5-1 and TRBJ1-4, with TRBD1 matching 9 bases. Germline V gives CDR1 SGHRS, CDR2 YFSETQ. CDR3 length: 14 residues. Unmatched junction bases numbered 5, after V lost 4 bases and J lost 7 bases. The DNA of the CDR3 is TGCGCCAGCAGCCCGGGACAGGGAAGTGAAAAACTGTTTTTT. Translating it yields CASSPGQGSEKLFF.